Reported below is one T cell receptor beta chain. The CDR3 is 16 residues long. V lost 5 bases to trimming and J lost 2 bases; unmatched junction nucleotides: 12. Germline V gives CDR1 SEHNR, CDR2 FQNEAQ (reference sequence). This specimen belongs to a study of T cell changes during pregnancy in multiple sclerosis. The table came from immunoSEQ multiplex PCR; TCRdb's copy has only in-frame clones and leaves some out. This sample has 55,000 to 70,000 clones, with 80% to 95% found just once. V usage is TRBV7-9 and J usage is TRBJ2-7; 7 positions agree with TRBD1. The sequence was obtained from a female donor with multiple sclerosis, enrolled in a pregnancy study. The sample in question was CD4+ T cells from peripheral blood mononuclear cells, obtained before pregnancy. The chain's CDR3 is CASSGDSGTVPYEQYF. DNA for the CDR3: TGTGCCAGCAGCGGAGACTCCGGGACAGTTCCCTACGAGCAGTACTTC. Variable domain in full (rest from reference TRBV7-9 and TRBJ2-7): DTGVSQNPRHKITKRGQNVTFRCDPISEHNRLYWYRQTLGQGPEFLTYFQNEAQLEKSRLLSDRFSAERPKGSFSTLEIQRTEQGDSAMYLCASSGDSGTVPYEQYFGPGTRLTVT.